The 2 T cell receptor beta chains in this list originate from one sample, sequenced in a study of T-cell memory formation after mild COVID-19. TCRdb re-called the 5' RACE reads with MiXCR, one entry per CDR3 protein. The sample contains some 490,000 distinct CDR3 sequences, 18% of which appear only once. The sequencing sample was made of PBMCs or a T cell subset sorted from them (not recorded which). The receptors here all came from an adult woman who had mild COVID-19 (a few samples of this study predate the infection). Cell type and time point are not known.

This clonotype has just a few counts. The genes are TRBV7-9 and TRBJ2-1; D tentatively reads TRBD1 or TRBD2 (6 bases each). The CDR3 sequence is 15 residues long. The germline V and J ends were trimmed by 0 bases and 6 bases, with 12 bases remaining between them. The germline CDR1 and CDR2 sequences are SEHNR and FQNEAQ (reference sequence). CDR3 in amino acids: CASSLAGGYVNEQFF. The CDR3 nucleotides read TGTGCCAGCAGCTTAGCGGGGGGCTATGTCAATGAGCAGTTCTTC.

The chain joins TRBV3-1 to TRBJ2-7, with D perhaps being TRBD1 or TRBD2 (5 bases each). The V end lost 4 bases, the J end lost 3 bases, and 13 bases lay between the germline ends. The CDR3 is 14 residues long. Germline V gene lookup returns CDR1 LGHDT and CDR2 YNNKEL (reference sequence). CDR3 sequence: CASSPGPVHYEQYF. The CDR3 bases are TGTGCCAGCAGCCCGGGACCCGTGCACTACGAGCAGTACTTC.